The entry below describes one TCR beta chain. What it recognizes is unknown. Germline V gives CDR1 LGHNA, CDR2 YSLEER. There are 15 residues in the CDR3. With V trimmed by 0 bases and J by 11 bases, 9 bases remained unmatched. Using its own MiXCR run on the RT-PCR reads, TCRdb lists one record per CDR3 protein. The table includes 450,000 to 550,000 distinct CDR3 sequences, roughly 23% detected once. The data originate from a study of response to subunit inactivated influenza vaccine. General study results and limits: With each seasonal influenza vaccination, the authors suggested, few new T cells are recruited.

Material: CD4+ T cells sorted from PBMCs, obtained about 5 days after vaccination. The chain couples TRBV4-3 to TRBJ1-4; 7 bases are shared with TRBD1. The source of this sequence is a man between 45 and 60 years old who received an inactivated influenza vaccine. The CDR3 reads CASSQEMEGASKLFF. The DNA for the CDR3 is TGCGCCAGCAGCCAAGAGATGGAGGGGGCGAGTAAACTGTTTTTT.